The subject of this entry is one T cell receptor (beta chain). This specimen comes from a study of Ad26.COV2.S vaccination and SARS-CoV-2 variants. Assay used: immunoSEQ multiplex PCR; TCRdb lists only in-frame clones, some missing. The sample lists 300,000 to 400,000 clones; roughly 90% were seen once. Treatment in this sample: around 19 received Ad26.COV2.S at low or high dose, single or two shots; about 5 received placebo; per-sample allocation not given. Material that was analyzed had been drawn on day 63 after the first vaccine or placebo injection. The V and J ends lost 4 bases and 4 bases, in that order; junction bases with no gene match: 15. CDR1 SGHNT and CDR2 YYREEE come from the germline V gene (reference sequence). This CDR3 spans 17 amino acids.

This sequence was found in a person aged 18-60 years who received the Ad26.COV2.S COVID-19 vaccine or a placebo. Sequencing was performed on peripheral blood, taken in a trial of Ad26.COV2.S vaccine versus placebo. The chain employs TRBV5-4 and TRBJ2-5; 8 bases map to TRBD1. The CDR3 sequence: CASSPKDGQGGRETQYF. CDR3 bases: TGTGCCAGCAGCCCGAAAGATGGACAGGGCGGTCGAGAGACCCAGTACTTC.